The T cell receptor (beta chain) under discussion was sequenced for a study of blood T cells in healthy people across ages. Primed by a sample-barcoded 5' primer and a J-beta primer mix, a second PCR proceeded for roughly 6 to 12 cycles. TCRdb analysed the 5' RACE reads with MiXCR anew, one entry per CDR3 protein. The data contain about 630,000 distinct CDR3 sequences, 20% to 25% of them singletons. In germline, CDR1 is SQVTM, CDR2 ANQGSEA. The CDR3 contains 13 residues. The V segment lost 1 base and the J segment 4 bases; nucleotides outside the gene matches: 4. This chain uses TRBV29-1 with TRBJ2-7; 7 positions agree with TRBD1. Material for sequencing was blood. The TCR was taken from a man in his 70s in good health. The CDR3 protein is CSVEGTGGYEQYF. CDR3 DNA sequence: TGCAGCGTTGAAGGGACAGGTGGATACGAGCAGTACTTC.